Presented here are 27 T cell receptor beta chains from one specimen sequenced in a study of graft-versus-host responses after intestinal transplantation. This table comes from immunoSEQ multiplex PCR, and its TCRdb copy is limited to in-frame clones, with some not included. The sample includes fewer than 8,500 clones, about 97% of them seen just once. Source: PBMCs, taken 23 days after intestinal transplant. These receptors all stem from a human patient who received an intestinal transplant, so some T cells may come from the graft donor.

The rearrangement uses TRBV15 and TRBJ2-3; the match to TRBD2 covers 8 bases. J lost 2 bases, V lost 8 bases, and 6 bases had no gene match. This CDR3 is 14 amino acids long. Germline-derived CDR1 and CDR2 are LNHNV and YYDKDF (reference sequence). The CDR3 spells CATGPGGATDTQYF. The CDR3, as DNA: TGTGCCACCGGCCCGGGGGGGGCCACAGATACGCAGTATTTT.

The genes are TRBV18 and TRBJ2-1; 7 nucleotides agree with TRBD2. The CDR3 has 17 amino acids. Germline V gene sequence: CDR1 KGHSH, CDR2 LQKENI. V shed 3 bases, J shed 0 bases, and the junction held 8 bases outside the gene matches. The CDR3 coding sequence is TGTGCCAGCTCACCTCTATTTAGCGGGCGCTCCTACAATGAGCAGTTCTTC. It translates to CASSPLFSGRSYNEQFF.

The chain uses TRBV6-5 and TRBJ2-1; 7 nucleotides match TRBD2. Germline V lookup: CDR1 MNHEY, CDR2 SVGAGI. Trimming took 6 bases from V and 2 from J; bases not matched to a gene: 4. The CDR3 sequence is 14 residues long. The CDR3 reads CASSSSGPYNEQFF. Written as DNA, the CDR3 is TGTGCCAGCAGCTCTAGCGGACCCTACAATGAGCAGTTCTTC.

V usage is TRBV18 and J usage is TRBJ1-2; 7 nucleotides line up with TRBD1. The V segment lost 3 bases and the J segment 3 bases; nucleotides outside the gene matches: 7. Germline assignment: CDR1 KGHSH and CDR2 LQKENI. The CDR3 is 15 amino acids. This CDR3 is CASSPNRGKDYGYTF. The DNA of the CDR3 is TGTGCCAGCTCACCGAACAGGGGAAAGGACTATGGCTACACCTTC.

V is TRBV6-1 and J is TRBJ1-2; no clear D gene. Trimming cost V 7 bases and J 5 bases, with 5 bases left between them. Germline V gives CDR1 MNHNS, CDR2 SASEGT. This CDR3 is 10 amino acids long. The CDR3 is CASTLYGYTF. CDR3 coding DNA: TGTGCCAGCACATTATATGGCTACACCTTC.

This CDR3 reads CASSLSGRYNEQFF. CDR3 coding DNA: TGCGCCAGCAGCTTGAGCGGGAGATACAATGAGCAGTTCTTC. V gene TRBV5-1 combines with J gene TRBJ2-1; TRBD2 agrees at 8 bases. CDR1 SGHRS and CDR2 YFSETQ come from the germline V gene. CDR3 length: 14 amino acids. Trimming took 1 base from V and 4 from J; bases not matched to a gene: 1.

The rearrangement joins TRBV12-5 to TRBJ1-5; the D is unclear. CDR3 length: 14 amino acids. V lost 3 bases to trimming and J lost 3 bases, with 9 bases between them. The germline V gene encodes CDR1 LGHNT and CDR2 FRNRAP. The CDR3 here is CASGFPLTNQPQHF. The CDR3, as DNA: TGTGCTAGTGGTTTCCCCCTAACCAATCAGCCCCAGCATTTT.

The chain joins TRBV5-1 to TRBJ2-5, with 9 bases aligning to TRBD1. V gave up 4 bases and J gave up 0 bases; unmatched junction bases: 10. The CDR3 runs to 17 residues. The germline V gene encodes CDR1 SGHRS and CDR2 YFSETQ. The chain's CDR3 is CASSQQGASIYQETQYF. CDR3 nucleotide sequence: TGCGCCAGCAGCCAACAGGGGGCCTCAATATACCAAGAGACCCAGTACTTC.

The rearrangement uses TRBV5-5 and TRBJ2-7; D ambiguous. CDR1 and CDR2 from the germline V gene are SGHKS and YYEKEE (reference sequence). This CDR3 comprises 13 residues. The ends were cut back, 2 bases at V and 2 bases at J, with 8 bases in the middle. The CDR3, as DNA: TGTGCCAGCAGCTTCAGTTACACCTACGAGCAGTACTTC. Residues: CASSFSYTYEQYF.

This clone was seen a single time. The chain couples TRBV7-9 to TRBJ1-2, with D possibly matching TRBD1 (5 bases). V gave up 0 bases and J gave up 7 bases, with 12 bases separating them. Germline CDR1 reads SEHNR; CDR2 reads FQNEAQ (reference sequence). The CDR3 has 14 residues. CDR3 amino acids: CASSLASRDPGYTF. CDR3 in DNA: TGTGCCAGCAGCTTAGCGAGCAGGGATCCTGGCTACACCTTC.

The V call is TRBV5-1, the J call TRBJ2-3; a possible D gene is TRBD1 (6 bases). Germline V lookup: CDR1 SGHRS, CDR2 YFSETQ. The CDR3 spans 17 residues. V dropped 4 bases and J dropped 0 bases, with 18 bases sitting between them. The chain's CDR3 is CASSRGLGQPSTDTQYF. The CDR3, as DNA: TGCGCCAGCAGCCGTGGTTTAGGACAGCCTAGCACAGATACGCAGTATTTT.

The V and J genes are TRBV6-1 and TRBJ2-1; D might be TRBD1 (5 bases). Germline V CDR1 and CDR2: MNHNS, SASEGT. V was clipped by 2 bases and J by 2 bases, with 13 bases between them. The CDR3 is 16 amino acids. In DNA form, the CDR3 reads TGTGCCAGCAGTGAATGGTGGGCAGGGACCTACAATGAGCAGTTCTTC. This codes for CASSEWWAGTYNEQFF.

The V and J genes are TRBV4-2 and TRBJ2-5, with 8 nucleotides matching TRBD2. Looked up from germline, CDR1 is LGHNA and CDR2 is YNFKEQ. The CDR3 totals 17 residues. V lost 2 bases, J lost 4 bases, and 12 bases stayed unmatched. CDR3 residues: CASSQPKSGGARETQYF. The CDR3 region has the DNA TGTGCCAGCAGCCAACCTAAATCGGGAGGGGCCAGAGAGACCCAGTACTTC.

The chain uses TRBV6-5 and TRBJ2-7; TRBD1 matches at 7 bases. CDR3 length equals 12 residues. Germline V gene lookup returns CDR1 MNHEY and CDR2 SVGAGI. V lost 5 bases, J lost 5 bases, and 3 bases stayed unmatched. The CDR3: CASSPGTDEQYF. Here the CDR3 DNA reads TGTGCCAGCAGTCCCGGGACAGACGAGCAGTACTTC.

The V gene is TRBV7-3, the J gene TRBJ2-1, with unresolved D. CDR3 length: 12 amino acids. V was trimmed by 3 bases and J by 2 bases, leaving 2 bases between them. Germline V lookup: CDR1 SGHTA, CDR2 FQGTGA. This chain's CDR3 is CASSFTYNEQFF. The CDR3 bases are TGTGCCAGCAGCTTCACCTACAATGAGCAGTTCTTC.

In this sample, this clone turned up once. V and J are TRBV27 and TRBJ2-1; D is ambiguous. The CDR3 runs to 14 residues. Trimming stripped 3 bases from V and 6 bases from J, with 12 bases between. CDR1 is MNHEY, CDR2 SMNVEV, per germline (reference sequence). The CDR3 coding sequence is TGTGCCAGCAGTTTTACGGCGGACCGCAATGAGCAGTTCTTC. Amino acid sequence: CASSFTADRNEQFF.

The CDR3 spells CASSIWGGLTDTQYF. Here the CDR3 DNA reads TGTGCCAGTAGTATCTGGGGGGGACTTACAGATACGCAGTATTTT. The chain links TRBV19 to TRBJ2-3, with 7 bases aligning to TRBD2. Germline CDR1 reads LNHDA; CDR2 reads SQIVND (reference sequence). The CDR3 sequence is 15 residues long. Trimming took 3 bases from V and 3 from J; bases not matched to a gene: 6.

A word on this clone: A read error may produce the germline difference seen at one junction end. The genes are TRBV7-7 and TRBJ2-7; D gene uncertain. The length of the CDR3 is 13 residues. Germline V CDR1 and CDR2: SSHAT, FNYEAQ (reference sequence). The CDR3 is CASSLAEDYEQYF. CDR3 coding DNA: TGTGCTAGCAGCTTAGCTGAGGACTACGAGCAGTACTTC.

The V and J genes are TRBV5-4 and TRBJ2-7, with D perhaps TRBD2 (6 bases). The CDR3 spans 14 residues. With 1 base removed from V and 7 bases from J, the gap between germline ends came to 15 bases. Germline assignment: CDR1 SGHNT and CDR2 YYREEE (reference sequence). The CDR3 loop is CASSLKGGAGEQYF. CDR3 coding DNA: TGTGCCAGCAGCTTGAAGGGCGGGGCGGGGGAGCAGTACTTC.

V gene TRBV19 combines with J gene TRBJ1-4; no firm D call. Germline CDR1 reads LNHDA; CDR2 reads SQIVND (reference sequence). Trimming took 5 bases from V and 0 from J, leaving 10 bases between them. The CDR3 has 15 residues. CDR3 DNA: TGTGCCAGTAGTGCAGGAGGACCAACTAATGAAAAACTGTTTTTT. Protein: CASSAGGPTNEKLFF.

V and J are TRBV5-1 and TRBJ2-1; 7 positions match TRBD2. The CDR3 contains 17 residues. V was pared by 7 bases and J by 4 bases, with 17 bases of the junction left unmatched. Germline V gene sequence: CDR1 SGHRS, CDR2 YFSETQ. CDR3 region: CASSKNPGGSWYNEQFF. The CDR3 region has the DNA TGCGCCAGCTCAAAGAACCCGGGCGGGAGTTGGTACAATGAGCAGTTCTTC.

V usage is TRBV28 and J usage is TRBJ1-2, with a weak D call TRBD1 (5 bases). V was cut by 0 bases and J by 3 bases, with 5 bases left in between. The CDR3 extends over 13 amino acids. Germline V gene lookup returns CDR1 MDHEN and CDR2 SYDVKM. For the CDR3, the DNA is TGTGCCAGCAGTTTATGGGGGGACTATGGCTACACCTTC. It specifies CASSLWGDYGYTF.

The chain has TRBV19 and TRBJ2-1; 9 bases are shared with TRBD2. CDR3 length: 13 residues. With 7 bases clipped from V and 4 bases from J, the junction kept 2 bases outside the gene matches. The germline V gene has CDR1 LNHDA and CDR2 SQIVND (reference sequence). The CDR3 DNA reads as TGTGCCAGTAATGCGGGAGGGTACAATGAGCAGTTCTTC. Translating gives CASNAGGYNEQFF.

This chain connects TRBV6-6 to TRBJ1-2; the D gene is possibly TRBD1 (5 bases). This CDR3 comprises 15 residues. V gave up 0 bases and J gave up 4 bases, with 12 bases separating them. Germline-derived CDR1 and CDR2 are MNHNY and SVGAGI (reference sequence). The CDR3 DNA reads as TGTGCCAGCAGTTACTCGGCCGACAGATCCTATGGCTACACCTTC. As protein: CASSYSADRSYGYTF.

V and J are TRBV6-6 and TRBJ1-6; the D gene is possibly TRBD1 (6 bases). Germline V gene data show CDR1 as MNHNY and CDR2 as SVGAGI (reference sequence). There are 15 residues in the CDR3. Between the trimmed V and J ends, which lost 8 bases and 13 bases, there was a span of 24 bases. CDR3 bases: TGTGCCAGCTGCACATATACGACAGGCCACCGTCCCCTCCACTTT. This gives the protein CASCTYTTGHRPLHF.

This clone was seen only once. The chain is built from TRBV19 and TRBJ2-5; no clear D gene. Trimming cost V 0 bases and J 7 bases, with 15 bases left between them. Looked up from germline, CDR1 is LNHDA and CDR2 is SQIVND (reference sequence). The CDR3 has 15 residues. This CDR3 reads CASSIDPAASGTQYF. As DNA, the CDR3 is TGTGCCAGTAGTATAGATCCCGCGGCCTCGGGGACCCAGTACTTC.

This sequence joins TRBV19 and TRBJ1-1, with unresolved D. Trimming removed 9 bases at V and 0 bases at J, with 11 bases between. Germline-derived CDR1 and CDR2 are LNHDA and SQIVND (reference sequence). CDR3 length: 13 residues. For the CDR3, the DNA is TGTGCCAGCAAAGAGAACATGAACACTGAAGCTTTCTTT. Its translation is CASKENMNTEAFF.